The sample holds one count of the clone carrying this TCR beta chain. A much larger clonotype is one base distant, so this may be a read error. This record belongs to a study of molecular identifiers for immune sequencing clone quantification. TCRdb re-called the PCR reads with MiXCR, one entry per CDR3 protein. The table shows 460,000 or so distinct CDR3 sequences, with less than 30% occurring only once. Germline V gene data show CDR1 as SQVTM and CDR2 as ANQGSEA. This CDR3 spans 13 amino acids. The chain combines TRBV29-1 with TRBJ1-1, with 7 bases that match TRBD1. Material: naive CD8+ T cells from blood, with Jurkat cell RNA spiked in. Specified subset: FACS-sorted CD8+CD4-CCR7+CD45RA+ naive T cells. The receptor was derived from a human donor in good health. Some libraries in this study had Jurkat cell RNA spiked in. CDR3 sequence: CSVIEQGITEALF. In DNA form, the CDR3 reads TGCAGCGTCATAGAACAGGGGATCACTGAAGCTCTCTTT.